This T cell receptor (beta chain) was identified in a study of blood T cell repertoires in COVID-19. Background on the study: Whether acute or convalescent, the COVID-19 samples came from the United States, Italy and Spain. PBMCs, B-cell-depleted T cells, or T cells provided the cDNA or gDNA that made up the material.

Sequenced by immunoSEQ multiplex PCR; TCRdb stores in-frame clones only, minus some. The sample consists of 200,000 to 300,000 clones, about 83% of them appearing once. Trimming removed 5 bases from V and 10 bases from J, with 21 bases in between. Germline V gene lookup returns CDR1 SEHNR and CDR2 FQNEAQ (reference sequence). The CDR3 totals 16 residues. The sample was peripheral blood. The V call is TRBV7-9, the J call TRBJ1-6; perhaps TRBD1 as D (6 bases). This sequence was found in a human donor in a cohort sampled during active COVID-19. The DNA for the CDR3 is TGTGCCAGCAGCCTGGGGCGGGGGCTACCAGGGTCACCCCTCCACTTT. This codes for CASSLGRGLPGSPLHF.